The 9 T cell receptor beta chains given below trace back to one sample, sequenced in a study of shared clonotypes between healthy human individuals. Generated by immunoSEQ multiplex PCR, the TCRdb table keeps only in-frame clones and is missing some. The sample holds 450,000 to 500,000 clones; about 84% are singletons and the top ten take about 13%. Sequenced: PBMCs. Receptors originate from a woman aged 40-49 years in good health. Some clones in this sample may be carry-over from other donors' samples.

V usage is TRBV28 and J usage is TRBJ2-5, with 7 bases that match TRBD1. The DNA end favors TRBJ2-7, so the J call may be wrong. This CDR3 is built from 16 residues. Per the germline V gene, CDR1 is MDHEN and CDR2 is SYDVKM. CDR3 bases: TGTGCCAGCACATTCCACAGGGGAATGGGTCCCTACGAGCAGTACTTC. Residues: CASTFHRGMGPYEQYF.

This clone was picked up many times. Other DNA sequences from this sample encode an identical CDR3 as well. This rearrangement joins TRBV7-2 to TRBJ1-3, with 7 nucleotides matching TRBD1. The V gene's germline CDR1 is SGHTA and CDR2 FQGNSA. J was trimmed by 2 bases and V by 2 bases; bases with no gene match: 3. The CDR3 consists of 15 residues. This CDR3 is CASSLTGTAGNTIYF. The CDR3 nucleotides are TGTGCCAGCAGCTTAACCGGGACAGCTGGAAACACCATATATTTT.

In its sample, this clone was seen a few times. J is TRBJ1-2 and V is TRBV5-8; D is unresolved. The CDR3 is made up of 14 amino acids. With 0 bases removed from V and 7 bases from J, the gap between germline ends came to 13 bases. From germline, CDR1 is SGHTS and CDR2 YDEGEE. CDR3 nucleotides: TGTGCCAGCAGCTTGGGCCCGGGTTGGAGTGGCTACACCTTC. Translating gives CASSLGPGWSGYTF.

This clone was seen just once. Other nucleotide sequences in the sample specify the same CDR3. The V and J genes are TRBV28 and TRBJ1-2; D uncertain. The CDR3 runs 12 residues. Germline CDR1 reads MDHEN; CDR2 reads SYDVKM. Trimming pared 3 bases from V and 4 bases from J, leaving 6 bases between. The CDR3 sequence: CASSLGSYGYTF. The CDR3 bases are TGTGCCAGCAGTTTGGGCAGCTATGGCTACACCTTC.

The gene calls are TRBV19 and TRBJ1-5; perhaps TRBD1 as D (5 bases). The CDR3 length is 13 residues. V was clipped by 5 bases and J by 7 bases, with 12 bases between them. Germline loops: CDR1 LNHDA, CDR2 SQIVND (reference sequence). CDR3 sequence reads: CASSDDRDQPQHF. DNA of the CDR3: TGTGCCAGTAGTGACGACAGAGACCAGCCCCAGCATTTT.

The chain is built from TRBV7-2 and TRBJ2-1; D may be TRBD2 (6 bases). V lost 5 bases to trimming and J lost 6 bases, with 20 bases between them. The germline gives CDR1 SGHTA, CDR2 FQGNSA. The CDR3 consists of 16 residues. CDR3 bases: TGTGCCAGCAGCCGCTCCCTACTAGCCAGCAGCAATGAGCAGTTCTTC. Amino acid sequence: CASSRSLLASSNEQFF.

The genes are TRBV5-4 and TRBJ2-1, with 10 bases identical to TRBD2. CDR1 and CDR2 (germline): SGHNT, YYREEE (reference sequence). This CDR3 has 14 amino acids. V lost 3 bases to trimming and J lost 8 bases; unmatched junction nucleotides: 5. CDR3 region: CASSSGLAMDEQFF. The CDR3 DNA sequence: TGTGCCAGCAGCTCGGGACTAGCGATGGATGAGCAGTTCTTC.

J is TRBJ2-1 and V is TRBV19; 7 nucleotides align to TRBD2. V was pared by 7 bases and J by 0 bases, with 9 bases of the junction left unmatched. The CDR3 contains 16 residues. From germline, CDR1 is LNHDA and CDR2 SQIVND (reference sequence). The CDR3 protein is CASISSGGSSYNEQFF. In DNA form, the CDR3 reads TGTGCCAGTATTTCTAGCGGCGGCAGCTCCTACAATGAGCAGTTCTTC. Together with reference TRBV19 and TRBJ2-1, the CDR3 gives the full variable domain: DGGITQSPKYLFRKEGQNVTLSCEQNLNHDAMYWYRQDPGQGLRLIYYSQIVNDFQKGDIAEGYSVSREKKESFPLTVTSAQKNPTAFYLCASISSGGSSYNEQFFGPGTRLTVL.

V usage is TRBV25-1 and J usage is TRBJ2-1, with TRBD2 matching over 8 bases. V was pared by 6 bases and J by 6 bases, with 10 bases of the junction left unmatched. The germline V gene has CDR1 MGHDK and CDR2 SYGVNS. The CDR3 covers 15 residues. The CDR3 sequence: CASRKELAGLNEQFF. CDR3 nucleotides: TGTGCCAGCAGGAAGGAGCTAGCGGGCCTCAATGAGCAGTTCTTC. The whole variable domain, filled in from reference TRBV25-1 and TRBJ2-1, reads EADIYQTPRYLVIGTGKKITLECSQTMGHDKMYWYQQDPGMELHLIHYSYGVNSTEKGDLSSESTVSRIRTEHFPLTLESARPSHTSQYLCASRKELAGLNEQFFGPGTRLTVL.